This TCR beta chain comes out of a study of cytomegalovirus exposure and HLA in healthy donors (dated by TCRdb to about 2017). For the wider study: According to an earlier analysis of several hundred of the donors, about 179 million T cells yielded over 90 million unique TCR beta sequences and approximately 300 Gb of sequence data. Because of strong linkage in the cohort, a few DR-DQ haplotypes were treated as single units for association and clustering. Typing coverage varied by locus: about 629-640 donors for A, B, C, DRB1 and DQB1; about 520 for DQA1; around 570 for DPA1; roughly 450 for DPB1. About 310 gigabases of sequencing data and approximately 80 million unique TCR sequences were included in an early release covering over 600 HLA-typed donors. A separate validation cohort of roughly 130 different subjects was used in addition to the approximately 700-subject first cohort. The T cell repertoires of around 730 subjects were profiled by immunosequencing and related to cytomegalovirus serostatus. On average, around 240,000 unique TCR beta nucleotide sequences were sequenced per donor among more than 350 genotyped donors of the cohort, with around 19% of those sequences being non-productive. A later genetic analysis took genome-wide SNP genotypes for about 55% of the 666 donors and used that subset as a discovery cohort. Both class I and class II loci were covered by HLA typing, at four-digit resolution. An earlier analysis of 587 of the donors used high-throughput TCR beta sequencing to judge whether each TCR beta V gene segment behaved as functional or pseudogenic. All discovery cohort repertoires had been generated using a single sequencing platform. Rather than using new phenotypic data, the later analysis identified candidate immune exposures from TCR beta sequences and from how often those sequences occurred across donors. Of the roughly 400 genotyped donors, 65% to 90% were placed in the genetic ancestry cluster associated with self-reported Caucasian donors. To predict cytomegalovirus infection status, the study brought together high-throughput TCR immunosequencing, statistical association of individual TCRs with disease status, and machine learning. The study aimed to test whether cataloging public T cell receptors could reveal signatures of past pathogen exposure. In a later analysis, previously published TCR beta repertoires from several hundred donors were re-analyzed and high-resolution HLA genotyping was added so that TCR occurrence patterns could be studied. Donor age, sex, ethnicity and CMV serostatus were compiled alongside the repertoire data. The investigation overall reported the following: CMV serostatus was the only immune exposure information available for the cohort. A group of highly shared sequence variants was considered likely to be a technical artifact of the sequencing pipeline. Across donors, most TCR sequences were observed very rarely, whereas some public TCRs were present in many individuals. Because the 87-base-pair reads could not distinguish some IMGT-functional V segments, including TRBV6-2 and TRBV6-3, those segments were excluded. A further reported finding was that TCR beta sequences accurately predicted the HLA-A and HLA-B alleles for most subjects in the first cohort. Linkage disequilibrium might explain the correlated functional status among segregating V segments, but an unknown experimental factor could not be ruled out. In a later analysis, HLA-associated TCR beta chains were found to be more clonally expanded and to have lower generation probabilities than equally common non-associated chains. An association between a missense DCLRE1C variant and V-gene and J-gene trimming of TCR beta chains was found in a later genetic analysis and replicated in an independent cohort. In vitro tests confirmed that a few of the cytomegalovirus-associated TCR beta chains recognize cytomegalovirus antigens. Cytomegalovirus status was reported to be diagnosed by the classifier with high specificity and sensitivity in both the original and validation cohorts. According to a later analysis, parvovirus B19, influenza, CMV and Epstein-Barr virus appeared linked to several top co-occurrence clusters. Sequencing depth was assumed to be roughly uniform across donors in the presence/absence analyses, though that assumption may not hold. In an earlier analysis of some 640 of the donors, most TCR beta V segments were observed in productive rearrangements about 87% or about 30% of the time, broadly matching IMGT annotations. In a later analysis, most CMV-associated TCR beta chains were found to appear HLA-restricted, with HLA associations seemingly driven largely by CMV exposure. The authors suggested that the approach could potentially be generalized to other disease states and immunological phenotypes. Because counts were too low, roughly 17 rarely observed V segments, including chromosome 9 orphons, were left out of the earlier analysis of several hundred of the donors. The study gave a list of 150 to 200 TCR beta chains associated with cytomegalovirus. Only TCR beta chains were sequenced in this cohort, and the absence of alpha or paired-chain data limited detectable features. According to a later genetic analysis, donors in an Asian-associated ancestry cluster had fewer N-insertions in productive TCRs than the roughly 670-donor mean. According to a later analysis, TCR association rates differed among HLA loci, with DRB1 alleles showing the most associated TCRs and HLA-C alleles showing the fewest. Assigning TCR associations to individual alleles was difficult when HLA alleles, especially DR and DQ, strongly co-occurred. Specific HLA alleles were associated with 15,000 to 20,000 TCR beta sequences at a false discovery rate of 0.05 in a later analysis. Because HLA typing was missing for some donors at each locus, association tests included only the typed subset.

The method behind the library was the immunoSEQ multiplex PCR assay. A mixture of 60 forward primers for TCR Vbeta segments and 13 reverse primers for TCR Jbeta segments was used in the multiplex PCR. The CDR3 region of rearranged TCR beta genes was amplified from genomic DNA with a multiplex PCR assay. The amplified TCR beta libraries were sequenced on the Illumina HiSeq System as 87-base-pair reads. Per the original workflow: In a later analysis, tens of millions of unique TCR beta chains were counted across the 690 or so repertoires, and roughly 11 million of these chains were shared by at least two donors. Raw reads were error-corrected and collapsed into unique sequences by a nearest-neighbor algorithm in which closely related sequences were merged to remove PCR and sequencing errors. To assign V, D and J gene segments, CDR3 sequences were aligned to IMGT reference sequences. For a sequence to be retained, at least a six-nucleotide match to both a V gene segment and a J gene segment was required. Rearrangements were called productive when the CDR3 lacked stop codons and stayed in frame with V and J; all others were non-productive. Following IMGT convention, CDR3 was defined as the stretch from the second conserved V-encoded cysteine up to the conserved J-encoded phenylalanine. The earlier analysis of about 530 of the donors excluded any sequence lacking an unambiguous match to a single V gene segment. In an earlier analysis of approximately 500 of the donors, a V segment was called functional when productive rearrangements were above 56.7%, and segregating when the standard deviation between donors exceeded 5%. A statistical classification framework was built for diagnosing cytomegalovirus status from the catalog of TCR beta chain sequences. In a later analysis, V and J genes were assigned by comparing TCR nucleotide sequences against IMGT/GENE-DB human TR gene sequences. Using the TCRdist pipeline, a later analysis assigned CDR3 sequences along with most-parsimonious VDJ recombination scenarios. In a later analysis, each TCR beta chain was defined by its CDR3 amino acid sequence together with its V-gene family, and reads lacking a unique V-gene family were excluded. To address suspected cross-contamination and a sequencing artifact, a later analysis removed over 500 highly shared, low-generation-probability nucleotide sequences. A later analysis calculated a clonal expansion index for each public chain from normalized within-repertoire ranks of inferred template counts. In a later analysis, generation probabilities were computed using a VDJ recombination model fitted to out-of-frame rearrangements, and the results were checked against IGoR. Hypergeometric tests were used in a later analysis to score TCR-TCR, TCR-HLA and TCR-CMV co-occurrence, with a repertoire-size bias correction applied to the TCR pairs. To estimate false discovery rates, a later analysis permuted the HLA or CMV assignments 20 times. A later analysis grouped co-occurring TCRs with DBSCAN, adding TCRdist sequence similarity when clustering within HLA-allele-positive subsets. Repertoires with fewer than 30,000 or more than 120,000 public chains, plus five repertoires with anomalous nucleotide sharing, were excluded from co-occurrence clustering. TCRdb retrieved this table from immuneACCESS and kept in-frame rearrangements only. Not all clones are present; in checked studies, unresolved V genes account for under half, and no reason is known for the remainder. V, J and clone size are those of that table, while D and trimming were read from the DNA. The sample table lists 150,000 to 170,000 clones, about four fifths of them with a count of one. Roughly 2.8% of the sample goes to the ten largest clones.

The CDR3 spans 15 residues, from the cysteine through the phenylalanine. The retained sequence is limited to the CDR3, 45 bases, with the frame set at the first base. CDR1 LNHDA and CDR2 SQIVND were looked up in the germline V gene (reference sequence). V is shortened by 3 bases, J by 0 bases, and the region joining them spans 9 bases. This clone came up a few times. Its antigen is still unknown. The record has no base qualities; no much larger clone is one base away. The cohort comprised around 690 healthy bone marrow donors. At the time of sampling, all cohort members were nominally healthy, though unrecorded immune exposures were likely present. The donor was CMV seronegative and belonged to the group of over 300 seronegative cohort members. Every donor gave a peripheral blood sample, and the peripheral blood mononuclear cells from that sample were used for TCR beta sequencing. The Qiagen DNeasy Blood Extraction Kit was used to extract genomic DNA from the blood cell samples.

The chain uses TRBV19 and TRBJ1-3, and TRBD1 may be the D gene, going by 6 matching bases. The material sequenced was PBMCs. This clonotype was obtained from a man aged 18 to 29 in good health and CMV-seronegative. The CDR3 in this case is CASSMGASSGNTIYF. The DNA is TGTGCCAGTAGTATGGGGGCGTCCTCTGGAAACACCATATATTTT.